Shown below are 20 T cell receptor beta chains from a single sample sequenced in a study of early T cells in non-severe SARS-CoV-2 infection. TCRdb fed the 5' RACE reads into MiXCR, producing one record per CDR3 protein. The sample has 70,000 to 85,000 distinct CDR3 sequences, around 10% seen once; the top ten hold under 3%. The sequencing input was whole blood. Every receptor here comes from an adult who was a healthcare worker with PCR-confirmed SARS-CoV-2 infection or an uninfected control (not recorded which).

Many counts were recorded for this clonotype. The chain couples TRBV10-3 to TRBJ1-1, with D tentatively TRBD1 (5 bases). This CDR3 region has 11 residues. The V end lost 6 bases, the J end lost 7 bases, and 9 bases lay between the germline ends. Looked up from germline, CDR1 is ENHRY and CDR2 is SYGVKD. Written as DNA, the CDR3 is TGTGCCATCAGAATCAGGGATGAAGCTTTCTTT. Protein: CAIRIRDEAFF.

This sequence joins TRBV11-2 and TRBJ1-2; no reliable D call. V lost 2 bases to trimming and J lost 4 bases, with 11 bases between them. This CDR3 is built from 14 residues. In germline, CDR1 is SGHAT, CDR2 FQNNGV. CDR3 in amino acids: CASSLSPAFYGYTF. The DNA of the CDR3 is TGTGCCAGCAGCTTATCTCCAGCGTTCTATGGCTACACCTTC.

This chain uses TRBV25-1 with TRBJ2-3; perhaps TRBD2 as D (6 bases). This CDR3 contains 13 residues. Trimming took 7 bases from V and 7 from J, leaving 15 bases between them. CDR1 is MGHDK and CDR2 is SYGVNS in the germline V gene. The CDR3 DNA sequence: TGTGCCAGCATGGAGGGTCAGGCTTATACGCAGTATTTT. It translates to CASMEGQAYTQYF. The entire variable domain, with the rest obtained from reference TRBV25-1 and TRBJ2-3, is as follows: EADIYQTPRYLVIGTGKKITLECSQTMGHDKMYWYQQDPGMELHLIHYSYGVNSTEKGDLSSESTVSRIRTEHFPLTLESARPSHTSQYLCASMEGQAYTQYFGPGTRLTVL.

The sample holds many counts of this clonotype. The V call is TRBV29-1, the J call TRBJ2-5, with 7 bases aligning to TRBD1. The V gene's germline CDR1 is SQVTM and CDR2 ANQGSEA. The J segment lost 2 bases and the V segment lost 4 bases, leaving 1 base of the junction unmatched. The CDR3 is made up of 12 amino acids. Here the CDR3 DNA reads TGCAGCGTTGCCAGGGGGCAAGAGACCCAGTACTTC. This encodes CSVARGQETQYF.

V gene TRBV7-3 combines with J gene TRBJ2-2; TRBD1 is a possible D gene (5 bases). With 6 bases removed from V and 4 bases from J, the gap between germline ends came to 18 bases. Germline values: CDR1 SGHTA, CDR2 FQGTGA. This CDR3 has 16 amino acids. CDR3 sequence: CASSHPGAVSTGELFF. CDR3 bases: TGTGCCAGCAGTCACCCTGGGGCCGTTTCCACCGGGGAGCTGTTTTTT.

This chain joins TRBV7-9 and TRBJ2-7, with TRBD2 matching 11 bases. V was pared by 4 bases and J by 1 base, with 6 bases of the junction left unmatched. The CDR3 runs to 16 residues. Germline loops: CDR1 SEHNR, CDR2 FQNEAQ (reference sequence). The CDR3 DNA reads as TGTGCCAGCAGCTCCCCGGGACTAGCGGCATCCTACGAGCAGTACTTC. It codes for CASSSPGLAASYEQYF.

With regard to this clonotype: A much larger clone lies a single base off, so this may be a read error. The V and J genes are TRBV5-1 and TRBJ2-1; maybe TRBD2 (6 bases). The CDR3 spans 13 residues. Germline values: CDR1 SGHRS, CDR2 YFSETQ. The CDR3: CTSSLGGLNEQFF. DNA for the CDR3: TGCACCAGCAGCTTGGGGGGTCTCAATGAGCAGTTCTTC.

This clonotype was recorded at least ten times. This chain connects TRBV20-1 to TRBJ1-6; unclear D gene. Trimming removed 0 bases at V and 4 bases at J, with 10 bases between. The CDR3 loop spans 15 amino acids. Germline V gene data show CDR1 as DFQATT and CDR2 as SNEGSKA (reference sequence). CDR3 DNA sequence: TGCAGTGCTAGAGATGTGTCGACATATAATTCACCCCTCCACTTT. Translation: CSARDVSTYNSPLHF.

In this sample, this clonotype turned up a few times. In DNA, the CDR3 is TGTGCCAGCAGGCACCCCAGGGGCGGTATCAATGAGCAGTTCTTC. This codes for CASRHPRGGINEQFF. The chain carries TRBV6-2 or TRBV6-3 and TRBJ2-1; the D gene is possibly TRBD1 (6 bases). CDR1 is MNHEY and CDR2 is SVGEGT in the germline V gene. There are 15 residues in the CDR3. Trimming removed 6 bases at V and 6 bases at J, with 18 bases between.

This clonotype was detected many times. The chain carries TRBV13 and TRBJ2-7; the D gene is possibly TRBD2 (7 bases). CDR3 length equals 14 residues. Trimming shortened V by 8 bases and J by 2 bases, and 16 bases separated the two germline ends. From germline, CDR1 is PRHDT and CDR2 FYEKMQ (reference sequence). The CDR3 DNA reads TGTGCCAGCTGCGGGGGCAGGGGCCCCTACGAGCAGTACTTC. Protein: CASCGGRGPYEQYF.

The chain joins TRBV3-1 to TRBJ2-1; 9 bases align to TRBD2. CDR1 is LGHDT and CDR2 is YNNKEL in the germline V gene (reference sequence). The CDR3 loop spans 20 amino acids. V shed 4 bases and J 0 bases; nucleotides not matched to a gene: 16. The CDR3 nucleotides are TGTGCCAGCAGCCCCCGAGGGGTAGCGGGGGCAGTTAGCTCCTACAATGAGCAGTTCTTC. Translation: CASSPRGVAGAVSSYNEQFF.

V and J are TRBV28 and TRBJ1-2, with D perhaps TRBD1 (5 bases). The germline V gene has CDR1 MDHEN and CDR2 SYDVKM. There are 12 residues in the CDR3. V lost 8 bases and J lost 4, with 11 bases in between. The CDR3 bases are TGTGCCAGCCGGGGGGGGACCTATGGCTACACCTTC. Translating it yields CASRGGTYGYTF.

This sequence joins TRBV12-3 or TRBV12-4 and TRBJ2-7, with 7 bases aligning to TRBD1. The CDR3 extends over 14 amino acids. V was clipped by 4 bases and J by 2 bases; unmatched bases: 5. This chain's CDR3 is CASSWGQRTYEQYF. The CDR3 DNA follows: TGTGCCAGCAGTTGGGGACAGAGAACCTACGAGCAGTACTTC.

This clonotype was recorded at least ten times. The CDR3 loop reads CSAWDGDQPQHF. CDR3 nucleotide sequence: TGCAGCGCTTGGGACGGAGATCAGCCCCAGCATTTT. The rearrangement links TRBV29-1 to TRBJ1-5, with a possible D match to TRBD1 (5 bases). Germline CDR1 is SQVTM and CDR2 is ANQGSEA. The CDR3 spans 12 residues. The V and J ends lost 7 bases and 5 bases respectively, with 12 bases between them. The full variable domain, completed using reference TRBV29-1 and TRBJ1-5, is SAVISQKPSRDICQRGTSLTIQCQVDSQVTMMFWYRQQPGQSLTLIATANQGSEATYESGFVIDKFPISRPNLTFSTLTVSNMSPEDSSIYLCSAWDGDQPQHFGDGTRLSIL.

The chain carries TRBV29-1 and TRBJ2-2; TRBD1 might be the D (5 bases). The CDR3 totals 13 residues. Trimming removed 7 bases from V and 7 bases from J, with 16 bases in between. Germline loops: CDR1 SQVTM, CDR2 ANQGSEA. The CDR3 sequence: CSGLRREDGELFF. CDR3 nucleotides: TGCAGCGGCCTGCGCAGGGAAGACGGGGAGCTGTTTTTT.

A few counts support this clonotype. J is TRBJ1-2 and V is TRBV9, with a tentative D call TRBD1 (6 bases). The V end was cut by 0 bases, the J end by 5 bases, with 11 bases between. This CDR3 is 14 amino acids long. Germline V gene data show CDR1 as SGDLS and CDR2 as YYNGEE. DNA for the CDR3: TGTGCCAGCAGCGTAGGGCAGGGGAGGTATGGCTACACCTTC. It encodes CASSVGQGRYGYTF.

V and J are TRBV7-2 and TRBJ2-1; D unclear. Germline assignment: CDR1 SGHTA and CDR2 FQGNSA. The CDR3 extends over 16 amino acids. Trimming removed 1 base at V and 0 bases at J, with 10 bases between. CDR3 sequence: CASSLGGFSSYNEQFF. CDR3 in DNA: TGTGCCAGCAGCTTAGGTGGATTCAGCTCCTACAATGAGCAGTTCTTC. The full variable domain, rest sourced from reference TRBV7-2 and TRBJ2-1, is GAGVSQSPSNKVTEKGKDVELRCDPISGHTALYWYRQSLGQGLEFLIYFQGNSAPDKSGLPSDRFSAERTGGSVSTLTIQRTQQEDSAVYLCASSLGGFSSYNEQFFGPGTRLTVL.

This clonotype has a count of ten or more. The chain couples TRBV7-9 to TRBJ1-5, with D unresolved. CDR3 length: 16 amino acids. Trimming pared 4 bases from V and 7 bases from J, leaving 20 bases between. Germline CDR1 reads SEHNR; CDR2 reads FQNEAQ (reference sequence). The CDR3 sequence: CASSSWAGGIKQPQHF. The DNA of the CDR3 is TGTGCCAGCAGCTCATGGGCGGGTGGAATCAAACAGCCCCAGCATTTT.

This clonotype was picked up many times. J is TRBJ2-7 and V is TRBV12-3 or TRBV12-4; TRBD2 is a possible D gene (6 bases). This CDR3 contains 13 residues. The V and J ends lost 3 bases and 7 bases respectively, with 13 bases between them. The CDR3 spells CASSFFPGEEQYF. For the CDR3, the DNA is TGTGCCAGCAGTTTTTTTCCGGGGGAGGAGCAGTACTTC.

This clonotype was detected many times. The V gene is TRBV28, the J gene TRBJ2-1; D is perhaps TRBD2 (5 bases). CDR3 length equals 13 residues. Germline assignment: CDR1 MDHEN and CDR2 SYDVKM. The V gene lost 3 bases and the J gene lost 8 bases, with 11 bases spanning the gap. CDR3 sequence reads: CASSFPGIYEQFF. CDR3 in DNA: TGTGCCAGCAGTTTCCCCGGGATCTATGAGCAGTTCTTC. Using reference TRBV28 and TRBJ2-1 for the parts outside the CDR3, the full variable domain is DVKVTQSSRYLVKRTGEKVFLECVQDMDHENMFWYRQDPGLGLRLIYFSYDVKMKEKGDIPEGYSVSREKKERFSLILESASTNQTSMYLCASSFPGIYEQFFGPGTRLTVL.